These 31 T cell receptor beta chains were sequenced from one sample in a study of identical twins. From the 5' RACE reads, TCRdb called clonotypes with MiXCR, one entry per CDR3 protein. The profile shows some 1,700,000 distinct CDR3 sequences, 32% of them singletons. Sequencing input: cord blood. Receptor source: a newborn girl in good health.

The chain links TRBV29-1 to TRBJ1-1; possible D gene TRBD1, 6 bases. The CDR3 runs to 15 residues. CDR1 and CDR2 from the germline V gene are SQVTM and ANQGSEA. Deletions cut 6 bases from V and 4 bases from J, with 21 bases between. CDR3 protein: CSVLAGARGVTEAFF. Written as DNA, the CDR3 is TGCAGCGTCCTGGCGGGGGCGAGGGGGGTCACTGAAGCTTTCTTT. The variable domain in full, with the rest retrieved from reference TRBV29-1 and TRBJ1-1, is SAVISQKPSRDICQRGTSLTIQCQVDSQVTMMFWYRQQPGQSLTLIATANQGSEATYESGFVIDKFPISRPNLTFSTLTVSNMSPEDSSIYLCSVLAGARGVTEAFFGQGTRLTVV.

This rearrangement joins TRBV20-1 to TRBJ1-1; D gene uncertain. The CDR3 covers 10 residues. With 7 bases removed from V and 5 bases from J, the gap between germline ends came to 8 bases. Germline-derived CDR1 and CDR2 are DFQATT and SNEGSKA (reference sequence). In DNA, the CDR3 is TGCAGTGTTGATGATACTGAAGCTTTCTTT. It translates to CSVDDTEAFF.

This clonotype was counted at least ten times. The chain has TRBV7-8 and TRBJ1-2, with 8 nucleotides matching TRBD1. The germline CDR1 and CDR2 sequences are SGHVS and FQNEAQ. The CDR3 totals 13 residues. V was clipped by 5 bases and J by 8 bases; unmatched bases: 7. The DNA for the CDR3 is TGTGCCAGCAGCCCTGACAGGGGACGGGGCTACACCTTC. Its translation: CASSPDRGRGYTF.

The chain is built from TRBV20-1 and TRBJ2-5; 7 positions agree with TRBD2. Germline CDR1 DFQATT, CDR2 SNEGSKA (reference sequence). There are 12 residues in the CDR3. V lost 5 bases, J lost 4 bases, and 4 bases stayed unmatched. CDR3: CSAAGVGETQYF. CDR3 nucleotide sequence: TGCAGTGCTGCGGGAGTGGGAGAGACCCAGTACTTC.

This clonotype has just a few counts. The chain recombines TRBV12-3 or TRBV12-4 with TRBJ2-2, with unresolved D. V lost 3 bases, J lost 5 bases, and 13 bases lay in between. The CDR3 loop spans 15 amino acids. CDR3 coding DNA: TGTGCCAGCAGTTTCCGGCCGTGGGGTACCGGGGAGCTGTTTTTT. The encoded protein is CASSFRPWGTGELFF.

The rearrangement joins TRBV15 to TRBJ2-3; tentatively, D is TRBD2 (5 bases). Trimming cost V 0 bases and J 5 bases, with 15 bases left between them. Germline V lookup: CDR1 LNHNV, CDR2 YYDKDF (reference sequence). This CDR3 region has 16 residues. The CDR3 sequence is CATSRDHLAFKDTQYF. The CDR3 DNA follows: TGTGCCACCAGCAGAGATCACCTAGCTTTCAAAGATACGCAGTATTTT.

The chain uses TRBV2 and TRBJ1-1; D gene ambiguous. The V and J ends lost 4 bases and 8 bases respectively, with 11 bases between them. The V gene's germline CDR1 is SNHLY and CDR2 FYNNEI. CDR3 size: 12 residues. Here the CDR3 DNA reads TGTGCCAGCAGTGCGGCCGCCGGGGAAGCTTTCTTT. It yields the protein CASSAAAGEAFF.

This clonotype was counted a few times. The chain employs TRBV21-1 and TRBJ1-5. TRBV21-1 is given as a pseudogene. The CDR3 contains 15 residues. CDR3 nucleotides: TGTGCCAGCAGCAACCAAATCTGGAGCAATCAGCCCCAGCATTTT. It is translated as CASSNQIWSNQPQHF.

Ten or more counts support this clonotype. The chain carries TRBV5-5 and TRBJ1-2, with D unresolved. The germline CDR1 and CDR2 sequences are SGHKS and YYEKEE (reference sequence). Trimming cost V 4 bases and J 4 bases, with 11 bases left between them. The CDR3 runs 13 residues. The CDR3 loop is CASSQDSPYGYTF. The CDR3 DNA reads TGTGCCAGCAGCCAGGACTCTCCCTATGGCTACACCTTC. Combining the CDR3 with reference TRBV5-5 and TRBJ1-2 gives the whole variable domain DAGVTQSPTHLIKTRGQQVTLRCSPISGHKSVSWYQQVLGQGPQFIFQYYEKEERGRGNFPDRFSARQFPNYSSELNVNALLLGDSALYLCASSQDSPYGYTFGSGTRLTVV.

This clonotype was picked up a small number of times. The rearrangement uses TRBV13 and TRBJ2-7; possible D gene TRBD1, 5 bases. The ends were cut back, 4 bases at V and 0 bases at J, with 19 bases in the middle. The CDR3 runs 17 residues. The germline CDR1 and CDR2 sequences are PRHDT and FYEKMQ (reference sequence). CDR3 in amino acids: CASSSGKGVHRSYEQYF. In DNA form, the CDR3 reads TGTGCCAGCAGCTCTGGAAAAGGGGTCCACCGCTCCTACGAGCAGTACTTC. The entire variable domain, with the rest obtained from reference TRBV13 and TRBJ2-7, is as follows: AAGVIQSPRHLIKEKRETATLKCYPIPRHDTVYWYQQGPGQDPQFLISFYEKMQSDKGSIPDRFSAQQFSDYHSELNMSSLELGDSALYFCASSSGKGVHRSYEQYFGPGTRLTVT.

The CDR3 nucleotides read TGTGCCAGCAGCTTAGCCCTAGGGGCTAGCCCCTACGAGCAGTACTTC. It codes for CASSLALGASPYEQYF. The chain uses TRBV11-2 and TRBJ2-7; D might be TRBD1 or TRBD2, each matching 5 bases. Germline V gene lookup returns CDR1 SGHAT and CDR2 FQNNGV. Trimming took off 1 base at V and 2 bases at J, with 15 bases between the two ends. CDR3 length: 16 amino acids. Using reference TRBV11-2 and TRBJ2-7 for the parts outside the CDR3, the full variable domain is EAGVAQSPRYKIIEKRQSVAFWCNPISGHATLYWYQQILGQGPKLLIQFQNNGVVDDSQLPKDRFSAERLKGVDSTLKIQPAKLEDSAVYLCASSLALGASPYEQYFGPGTRLTVT.

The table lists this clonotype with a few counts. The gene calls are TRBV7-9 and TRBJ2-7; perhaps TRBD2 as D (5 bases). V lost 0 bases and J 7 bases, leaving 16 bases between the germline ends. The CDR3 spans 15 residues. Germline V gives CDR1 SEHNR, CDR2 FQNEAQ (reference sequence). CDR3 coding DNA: TGTGCCAGCAGCTTAGCCCACTCTACTTCGGGGGAGCAGTACTTC. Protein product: CASSLAHSTSGEQYF. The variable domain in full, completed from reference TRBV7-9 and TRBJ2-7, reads DTGVSQNPRHKITKRGQNVTFRCDPISEHNRLYWYRQTLGQGPEFLTYFQNEAQLEKSRLLSDRFSAERPKGSFSTLEIQRTEQGDSAMYLCASSLAHSTSGEQYFGPGTRLTVT.

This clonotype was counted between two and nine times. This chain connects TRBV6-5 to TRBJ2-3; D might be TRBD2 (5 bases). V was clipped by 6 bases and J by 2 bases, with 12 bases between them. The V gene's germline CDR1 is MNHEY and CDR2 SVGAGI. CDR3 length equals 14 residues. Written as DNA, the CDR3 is TGTGCCAGCAGCCCCTCACGGGACACAGATACGCAGTATTTT. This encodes CASSPSRDTDTQYF.

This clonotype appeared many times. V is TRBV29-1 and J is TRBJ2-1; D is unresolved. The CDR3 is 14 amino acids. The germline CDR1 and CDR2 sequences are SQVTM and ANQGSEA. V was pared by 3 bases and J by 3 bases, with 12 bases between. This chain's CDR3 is CSVEPTALYNEQFF. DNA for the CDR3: TGCAGCGTTGAGCCCACGGCGCTCTACAATGAGCAGTTCTTC.

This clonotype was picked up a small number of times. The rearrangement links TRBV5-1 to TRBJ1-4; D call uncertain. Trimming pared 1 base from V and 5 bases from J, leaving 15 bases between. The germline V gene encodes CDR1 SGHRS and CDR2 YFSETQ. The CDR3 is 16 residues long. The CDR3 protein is CASSLPQRARNEKLFF. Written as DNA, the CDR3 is TGCGCCAGCAGCTTGCCACAGAGGGCAAGGAATGAAAAACTGTTTTTT.

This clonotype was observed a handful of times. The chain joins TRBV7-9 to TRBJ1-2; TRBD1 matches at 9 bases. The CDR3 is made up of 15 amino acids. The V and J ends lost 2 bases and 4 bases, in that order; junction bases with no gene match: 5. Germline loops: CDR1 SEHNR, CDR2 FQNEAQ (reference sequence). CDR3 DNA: TGTGCCAGCAGCTTACTCACAGGGGGCGCCTATGGCTACACCTTC. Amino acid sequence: CASSLLTGGAYGYTF.

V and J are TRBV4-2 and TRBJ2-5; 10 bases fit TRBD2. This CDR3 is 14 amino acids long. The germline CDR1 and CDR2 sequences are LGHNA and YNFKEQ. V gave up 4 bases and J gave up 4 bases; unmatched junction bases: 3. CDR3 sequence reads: CASSRGLAPETQYF. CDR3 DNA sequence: TGTGCCAGCAGCCGGGGACTAGCGCCAGAGACCCAGTACTTC.

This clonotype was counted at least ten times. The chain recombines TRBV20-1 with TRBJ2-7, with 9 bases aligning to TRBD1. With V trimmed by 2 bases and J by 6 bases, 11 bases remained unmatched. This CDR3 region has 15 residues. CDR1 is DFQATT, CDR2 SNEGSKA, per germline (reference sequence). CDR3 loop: CSARPSGTGFLEQYF. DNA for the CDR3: TGCAGTGCTAGACCCTCCGGGACAGGGTTCCTCGAGCAGTACTTC.

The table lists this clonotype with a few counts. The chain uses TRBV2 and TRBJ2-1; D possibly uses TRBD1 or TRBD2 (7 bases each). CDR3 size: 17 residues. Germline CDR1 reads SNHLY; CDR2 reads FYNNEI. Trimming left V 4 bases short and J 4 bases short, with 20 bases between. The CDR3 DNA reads TGTGCCAGCAGTGCCCCGTCCGACAGGGAGGGTTACAATGAGCAGTTCTTC. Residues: CASSAPSDREGYNEQFF.

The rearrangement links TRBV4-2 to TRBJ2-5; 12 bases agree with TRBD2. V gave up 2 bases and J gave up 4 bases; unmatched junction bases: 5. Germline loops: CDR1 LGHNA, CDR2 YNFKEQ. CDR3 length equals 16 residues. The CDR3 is CASSQLLAGGVETQYF. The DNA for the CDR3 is TGTGCCAGCAGCCAACTTCTAGCGGGGGGGGTAGAGACCCAGTACTTC.

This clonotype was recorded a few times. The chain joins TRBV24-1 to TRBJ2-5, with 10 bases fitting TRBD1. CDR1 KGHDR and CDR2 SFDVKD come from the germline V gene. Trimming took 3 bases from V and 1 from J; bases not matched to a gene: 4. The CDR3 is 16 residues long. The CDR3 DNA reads TGTGCCACCAGTGATCTGACAGGGGGCCTCCAAGAGACCCAGTACTTC. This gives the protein CATSDLTGGLQETQYF.

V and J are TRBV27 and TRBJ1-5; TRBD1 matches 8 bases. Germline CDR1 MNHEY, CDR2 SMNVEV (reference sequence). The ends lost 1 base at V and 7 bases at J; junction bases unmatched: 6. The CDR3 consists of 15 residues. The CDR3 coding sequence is TGTGCCAGCAGTTTATTTCAGGGGGCAAGGCAGCCCCAGCATTTT. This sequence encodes CASSLFQGARQPQHF.

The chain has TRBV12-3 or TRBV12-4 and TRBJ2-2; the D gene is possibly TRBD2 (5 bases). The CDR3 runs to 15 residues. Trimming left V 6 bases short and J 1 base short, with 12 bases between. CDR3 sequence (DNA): TGTGCCAGCAGGTCAAGCGGACTGAACACCGGGGAGCTGTTTTTT. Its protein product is CASRSSGLNTGELFF.

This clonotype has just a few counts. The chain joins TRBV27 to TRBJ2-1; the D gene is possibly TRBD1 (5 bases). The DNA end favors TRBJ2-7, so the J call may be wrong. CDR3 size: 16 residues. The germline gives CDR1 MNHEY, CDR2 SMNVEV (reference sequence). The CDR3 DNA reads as TGTGCCAGCAGTTTAGGGCAGGGTACAACCTACAATGAGCAGTACTTC. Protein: CASSLGQGTTYNEQYF.

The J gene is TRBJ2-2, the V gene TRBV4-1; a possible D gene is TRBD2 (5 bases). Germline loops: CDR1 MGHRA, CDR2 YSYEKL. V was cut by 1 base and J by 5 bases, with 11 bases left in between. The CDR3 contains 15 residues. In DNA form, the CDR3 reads TGCGCCAGCAGCCAAGTCGACGGGAATACCGGGGAGCTGTTTTTT. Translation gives CASSQVDGNTGELFF.

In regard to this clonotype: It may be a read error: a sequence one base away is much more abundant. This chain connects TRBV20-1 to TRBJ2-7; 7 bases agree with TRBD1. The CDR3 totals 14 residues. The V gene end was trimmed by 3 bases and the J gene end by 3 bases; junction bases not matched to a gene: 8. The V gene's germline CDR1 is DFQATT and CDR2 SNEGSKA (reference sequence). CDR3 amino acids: CSARRQGLNYEQYF. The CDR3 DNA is TGCAGTGCTAGGAGACAGGGTTTGAACTACGAGCAGTACTTC.

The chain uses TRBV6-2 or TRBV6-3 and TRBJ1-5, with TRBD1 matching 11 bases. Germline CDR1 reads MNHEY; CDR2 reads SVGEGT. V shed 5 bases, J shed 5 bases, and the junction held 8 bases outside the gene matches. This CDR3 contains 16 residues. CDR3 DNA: TGTGCCAGCAGTCACCAGGACAGGGGGCCTTATCAGCCCCAGCATTTT. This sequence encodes CASSHQDRGPYQPQHF.

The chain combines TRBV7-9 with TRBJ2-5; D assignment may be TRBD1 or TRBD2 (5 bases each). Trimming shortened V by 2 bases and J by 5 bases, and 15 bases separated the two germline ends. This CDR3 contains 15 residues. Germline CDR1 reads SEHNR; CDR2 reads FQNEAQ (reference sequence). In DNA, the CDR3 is TGTGCCAGCAGCTTATGGGTGACCAGGGAGGAGACCCAGTACTTC. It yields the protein CASSLWVTREETQYF.

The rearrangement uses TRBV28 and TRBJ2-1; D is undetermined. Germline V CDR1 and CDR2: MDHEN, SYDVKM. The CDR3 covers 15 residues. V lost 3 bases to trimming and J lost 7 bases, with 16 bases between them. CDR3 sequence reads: CASSFTYRSVNEQFF. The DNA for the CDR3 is TGTGCCAGCAGTTTTACCTACCGATCTGTGAATGAGCAGTTCTTC.

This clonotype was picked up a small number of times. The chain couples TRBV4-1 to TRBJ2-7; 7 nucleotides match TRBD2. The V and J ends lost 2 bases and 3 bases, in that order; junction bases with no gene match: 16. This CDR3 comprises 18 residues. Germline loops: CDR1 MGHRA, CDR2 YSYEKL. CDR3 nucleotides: TGCGCCAGCAGCCAACCGCGCGTGGGGCGGGGGAACTTCTACGAGCAGTACTTC. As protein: CASSQPRVGRGNFYEQYF.

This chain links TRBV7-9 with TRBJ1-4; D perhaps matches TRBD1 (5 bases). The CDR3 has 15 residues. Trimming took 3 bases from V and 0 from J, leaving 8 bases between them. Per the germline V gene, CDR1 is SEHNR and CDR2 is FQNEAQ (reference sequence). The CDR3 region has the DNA TGTGCCAGCAGCTTTGACAGTGCAACTAATGAAAAACTGTTTTTT. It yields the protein CASSFDSATNEKLFF.